This T cell receptor beta chain was sequenced in a study of cytotoxic CD8 clonotypes in ibrutinib-treated CLL. The study, taken as a whole, reports: There were differences in sampling times between sustained-remission and progressing patients. Clonality went up at the time of ibrutinib response, stayed stable in sustained remission, and later dropped back toward its baseline level at progression.

Germline V gene lookup returns CDR1 SNHLY and CDR2 FYNNEI. The CDR3 is made up of 14 amino acids. V was pared by 4 bases and J by 8 bases, with 6 bases of the junction left unmatched. Profiled with immunoSEQ multiplex PCR; TCRdb holds only in-frame clones, not every one. The data show about 150,000 clones, 79% seen once. Turning to this clone: Its antigen is unknown.

The rearrangement links TRBV2 to TRBJ1-2; 11 positions agree with TRBD1. The sample in question was PBMCs, obtained after 12 months of ibrutinib treatment. The TCR sequence derives from a human donor with chronic lymphocytic leukemia. The CDR3 loop reads CASSVGQGAHGYTF. The CDR3 coding sequence is TGTGCCAGCAGTGTAGGACAGGGGGCTCACGGCTACACCTTC.